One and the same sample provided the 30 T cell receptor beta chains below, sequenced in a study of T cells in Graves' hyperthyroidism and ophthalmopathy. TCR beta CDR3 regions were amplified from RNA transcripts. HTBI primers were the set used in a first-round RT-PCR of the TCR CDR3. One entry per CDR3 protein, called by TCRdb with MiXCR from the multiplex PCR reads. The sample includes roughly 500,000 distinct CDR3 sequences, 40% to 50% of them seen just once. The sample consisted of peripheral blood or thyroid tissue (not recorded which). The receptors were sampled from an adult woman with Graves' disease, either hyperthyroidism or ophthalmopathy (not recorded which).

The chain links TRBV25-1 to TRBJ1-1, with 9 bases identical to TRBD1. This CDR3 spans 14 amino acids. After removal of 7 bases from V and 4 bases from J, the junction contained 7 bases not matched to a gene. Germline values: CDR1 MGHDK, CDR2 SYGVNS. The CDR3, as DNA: TGTGCCAGCAAATGGGGACAGGGTCGCACTGAAGCTTTCTTT. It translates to CASKWGQGRTEAFF. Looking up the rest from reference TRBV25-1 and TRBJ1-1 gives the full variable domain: EADIYQTPRYLVIGTGKKITLECSQTMGHDKMYWYQQDPGMELHLIHYSYGVNSTEKGDLSSESTVSRIRTEHFPLTLESARPSHTSQYLCASKWGQGRTEAFFGQGTRLTVV.

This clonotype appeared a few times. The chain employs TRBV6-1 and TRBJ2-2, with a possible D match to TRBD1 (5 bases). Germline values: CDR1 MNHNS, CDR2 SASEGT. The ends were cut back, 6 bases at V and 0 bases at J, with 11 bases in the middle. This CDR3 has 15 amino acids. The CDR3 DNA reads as TGTGCCAGCAGCTACCAGGGTTCGAACACCGGGGAGCTGTTTTTT. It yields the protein CASSYQGSNTGELFF.

CDR3 sequence: CSVARTLGTEAFF. The DNA for the CDR3 is TGCAGCGTCGCCCGAACATTGGGCACTGAAGCTTTCTTT. The chain recombines TRBV29-1 with TRBJ1-1; D not certain. V was cut by 6 bases and J by 4 bases, with 15 bases left in between. The CDR3 consists of 13 residues. Germline assignment: CDR1 SQVTM and CDR2 ANQGSEA. Full variable domain (outside the CDR3, taken from reference TRBV29-1 and TRBJ1-1): SAVISQKPSRDICQRGTSLTIQCQVDSQVTMMFWYRQQPGQSLTLIATANQGSEATYESGFVIDKFPISRPNLTFSTLTVSNMSPEDSSIYLCSVARTLGTEAFFGQGTRLTVV.

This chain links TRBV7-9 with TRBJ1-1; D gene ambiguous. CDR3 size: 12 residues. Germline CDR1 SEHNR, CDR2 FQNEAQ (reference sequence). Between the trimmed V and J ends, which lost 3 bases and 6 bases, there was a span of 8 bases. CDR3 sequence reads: CASSFLTSEAFF. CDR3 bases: TGTGCCAGCAGCTTTCTGACTTCTGAAGCTTTCTTT.

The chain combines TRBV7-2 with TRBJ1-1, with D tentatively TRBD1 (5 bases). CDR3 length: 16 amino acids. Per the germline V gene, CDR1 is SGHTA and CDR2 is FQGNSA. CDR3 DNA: TGTGCTAGAAGCCTAGCGGGAGGGGCTCATCGAACTGAAGCTTTCTTT. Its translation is CARSLAGGAHRTEAFF.

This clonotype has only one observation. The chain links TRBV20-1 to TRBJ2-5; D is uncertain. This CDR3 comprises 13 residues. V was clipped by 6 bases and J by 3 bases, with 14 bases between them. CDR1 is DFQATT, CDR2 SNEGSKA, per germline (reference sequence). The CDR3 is CSANIHSEETQYF. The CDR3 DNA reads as TGCAGTGCCAATATTCACAGTGAAGAGACCCAGTACTTC.

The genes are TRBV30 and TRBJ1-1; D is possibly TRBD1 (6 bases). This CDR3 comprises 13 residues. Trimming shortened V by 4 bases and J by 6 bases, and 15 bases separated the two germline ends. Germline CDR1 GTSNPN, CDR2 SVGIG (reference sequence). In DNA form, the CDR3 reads TGTGCCTGGACCGCCGGGGGGGCCTCTGAAGCTTTCTTT. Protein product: CAWTAGGASEAFF.

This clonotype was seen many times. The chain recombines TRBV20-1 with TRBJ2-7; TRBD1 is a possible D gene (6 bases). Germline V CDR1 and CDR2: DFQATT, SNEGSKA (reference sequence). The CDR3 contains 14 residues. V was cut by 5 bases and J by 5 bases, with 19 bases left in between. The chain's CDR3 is CSASPGTTNDEQYF. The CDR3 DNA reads TGCAGTGCTTCACCCGGGACAACGAATGACGAGCAGTACTTC.

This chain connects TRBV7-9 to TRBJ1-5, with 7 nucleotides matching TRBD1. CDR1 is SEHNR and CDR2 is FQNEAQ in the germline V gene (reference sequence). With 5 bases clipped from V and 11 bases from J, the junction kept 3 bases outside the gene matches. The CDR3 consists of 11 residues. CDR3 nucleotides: TGTGCCAGCAGCCAGGACAGGACCCAGCATTTT. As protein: CASSQDRTQHF.

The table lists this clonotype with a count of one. CDR3 loop: CATSRGQGKGQEQYF. The CDR3 DNA is TGTGCCACCAGCAGAGGACAGGGGAAGGGACAGGAGCAGTACTTC. The genes are TRBV15 and TRBJ2-7; 8 positions match TRBD1. Germline CDR1 reads LNHNV; CDR2 reads YYDKDF (reference sequence). The CDR3 sequence is 15 residues long. Losses at the gene ends were 1 base for V and 7 bases for J; bases not matched to a gene: 9. The entire variable domain, with the rest obtained from reference TRBV15 and TRBJ2-7, is as follows: DAMVIQNPRYQVTQFGKPVTLSCSQTLNHNVMYWYQQKSSQAPKLLFHYYDKDFNNEADTPDNFQSRRPNTSFCFLDIRSPGLGDTAMYLCATSRGQGKGQEQYFGPGTRLTVT.

DNA of the CDR3: TGTGCCAGCAGCTTAATATCACGGGGTGGAGAGACCCAGTACTTC. Encoded protein: CASSLISRGGETQYF. This chain links TRBV7-6 with TRBJ2-5; D is perhaps TRBD2 (5 bases). The CDR3 sequence is 15 residues long. The germline CDR1 and CDR2 sequences are SGHVS and FNYEAQ. V lost 2 bases to trimming and J lost 4 bases, with 14 bases between them.

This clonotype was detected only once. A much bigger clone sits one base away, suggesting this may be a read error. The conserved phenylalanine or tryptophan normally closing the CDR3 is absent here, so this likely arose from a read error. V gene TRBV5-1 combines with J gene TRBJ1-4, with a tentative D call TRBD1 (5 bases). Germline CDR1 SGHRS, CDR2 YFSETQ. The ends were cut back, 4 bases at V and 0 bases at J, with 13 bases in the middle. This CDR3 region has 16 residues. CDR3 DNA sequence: TGCGCCAGCAGCAGGCCCCAGGACACAACTAATGAAAAACTGTTTTCT. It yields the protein CASSRPQDTTNEKLFS.

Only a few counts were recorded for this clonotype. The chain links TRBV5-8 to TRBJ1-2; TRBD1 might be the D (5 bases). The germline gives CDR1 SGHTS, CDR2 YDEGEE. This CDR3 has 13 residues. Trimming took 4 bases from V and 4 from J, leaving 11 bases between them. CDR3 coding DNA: TGTGCCAGCAGCCCGGGGCAGCTCTATGGCTACACCTTC. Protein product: CASSPGQLYGYTF.

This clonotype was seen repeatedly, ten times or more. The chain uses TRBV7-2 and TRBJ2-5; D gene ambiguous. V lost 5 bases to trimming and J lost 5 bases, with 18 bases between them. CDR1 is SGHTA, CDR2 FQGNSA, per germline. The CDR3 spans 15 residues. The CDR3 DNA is TGTGCCAGCAGCCAGCTGGTTTTTCCCCAGGAGACCCAGTACTTC. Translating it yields CASSQLVFPQETQYF.

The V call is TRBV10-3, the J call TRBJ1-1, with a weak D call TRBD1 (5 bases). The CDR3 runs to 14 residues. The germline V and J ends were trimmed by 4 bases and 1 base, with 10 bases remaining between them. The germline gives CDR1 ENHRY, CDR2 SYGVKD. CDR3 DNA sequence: TGTGCCATCAGTGTCCCTGGGGGGAACACTGAAGCTTTCTTT. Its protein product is CAISVPGGNTEAFF.

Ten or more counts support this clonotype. CDR3 protein: CASMTSGETQYF. Written as DNA, the CDR3 is TGTGCCAGCATGACTAGCGGAGAGACCCAGTACTTC. V gene TRBV2 combines with J gene TRBJ2-5; 9 positions match TRBD2. Germline CDR1 is SNHLY and CDR2 is FYNNEI. CDR3 size: 12 residues. With V trimmed by 7 bases and J by 4 bases, 1 base remained unmatched. The variable domain in full, with the rest retrieved from reference TRBV2 and TRBJ2-5, is EPEVTQTPSHQVTQMGQEVILRCVPISNHLYFYWYRQILGQKVEFLVSFYNNEISEKSEIFDDQFSVERPDGSNFTLKIRSTKLEDSAMYFCASMTSGETQYFGPGTRLLVL.

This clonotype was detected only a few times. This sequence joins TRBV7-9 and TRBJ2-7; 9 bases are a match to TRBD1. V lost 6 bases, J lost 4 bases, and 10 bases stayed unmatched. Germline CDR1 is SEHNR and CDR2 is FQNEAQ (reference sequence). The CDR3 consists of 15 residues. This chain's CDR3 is CASSLPGQGRYEQYF. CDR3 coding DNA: TGTGCCAGCAGTTTACCGGGACAGGGTCGGTACGAGCAGTACTTC.

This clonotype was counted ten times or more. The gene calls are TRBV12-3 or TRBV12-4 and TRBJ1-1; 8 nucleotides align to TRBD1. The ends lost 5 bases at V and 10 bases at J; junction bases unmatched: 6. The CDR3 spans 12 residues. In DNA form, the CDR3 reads TGTGCCAGCAGTCCGGACAGGGTATCAGCTTTCTTT. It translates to CASSPDRVSAFF.

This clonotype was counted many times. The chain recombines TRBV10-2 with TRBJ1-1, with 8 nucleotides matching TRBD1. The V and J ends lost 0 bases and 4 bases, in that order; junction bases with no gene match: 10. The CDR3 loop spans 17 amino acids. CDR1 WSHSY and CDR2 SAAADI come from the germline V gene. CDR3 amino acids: CASSESVTGEGITEAFF. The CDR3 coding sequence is TGCGCCAGCAGTGAGTCTGTGACAGGGGAGGGTATCACTGAAGCTTTCTTT.

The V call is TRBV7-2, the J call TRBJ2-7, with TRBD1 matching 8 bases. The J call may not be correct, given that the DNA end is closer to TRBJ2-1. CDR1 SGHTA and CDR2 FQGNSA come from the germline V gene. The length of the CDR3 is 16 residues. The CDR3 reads CASSSRWTGRDNEQFF. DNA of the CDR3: TGTGCCAGCAGCTCAAGGTGGACAGGGCGCGACAATGAGCAGTTCTTC.

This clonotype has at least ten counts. CDR3 DNA sequence: TGTGCCAGCAGTTTAACCGGGACAGGGGGCTATGGCTACACCTTC. As protein: CASSLTGTGGYGYTF. The chain combines TRBV27 with TRBJ1-2; TRBD1 matches 11 bases. Germline V gene sequence: CDR1 MNHEY, CDR2 SMNVEV (reference sequence). V gave up 2 bases and J gave up 4 bases; unmatched junction bases: 3. This CDR3 is 15 amino acids long.

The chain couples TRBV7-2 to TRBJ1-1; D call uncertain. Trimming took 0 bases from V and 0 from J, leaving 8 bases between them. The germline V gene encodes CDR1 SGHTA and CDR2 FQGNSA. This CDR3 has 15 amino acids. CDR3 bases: TGTGCCAGCAGCTTAGCGCCAGGCATGAACACTGAAGCTTTCTTT. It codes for CASSLAPGMNTEAFF.

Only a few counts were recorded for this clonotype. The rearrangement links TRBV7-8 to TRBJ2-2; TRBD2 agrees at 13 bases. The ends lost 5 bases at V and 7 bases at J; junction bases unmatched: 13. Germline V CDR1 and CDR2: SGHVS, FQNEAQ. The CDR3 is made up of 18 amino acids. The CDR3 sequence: CASSQGASGTSGVGELFF. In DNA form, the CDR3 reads TGTGCCAGCAGCCAAGGAGCCTCCGGGACTAGCGGGGTCGGGGAGCTGTTTTTT.

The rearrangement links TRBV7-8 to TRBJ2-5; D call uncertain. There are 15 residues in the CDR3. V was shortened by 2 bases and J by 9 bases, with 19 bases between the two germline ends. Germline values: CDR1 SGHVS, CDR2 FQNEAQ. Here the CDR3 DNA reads TGTGCCAGCAGCTTATCCTCCCAGAGCAATCAGCCCCAGTACTTC. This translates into CASSLSSQSNQPQYF. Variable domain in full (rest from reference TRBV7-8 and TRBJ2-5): GAGVSQSPRYKVAKRGQDVALRCDPISGHVSLFWYQQALGQGPEFLTYFQNEAQLDKSGLPSDRFFAERPEGSVSTLKIQRTQQEDSAVYLCASSLSSQSNQPQYFGPGTRLLVL.

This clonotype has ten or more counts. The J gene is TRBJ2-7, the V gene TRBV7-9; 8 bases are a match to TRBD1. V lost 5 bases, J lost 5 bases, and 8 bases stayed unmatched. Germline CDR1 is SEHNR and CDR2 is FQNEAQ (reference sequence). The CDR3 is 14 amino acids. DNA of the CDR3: TGTGCCAGCAGCACCTCAGGGGGCTGGAACGAGCAGTACTTC. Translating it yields CASSTSGGWNEQYF.

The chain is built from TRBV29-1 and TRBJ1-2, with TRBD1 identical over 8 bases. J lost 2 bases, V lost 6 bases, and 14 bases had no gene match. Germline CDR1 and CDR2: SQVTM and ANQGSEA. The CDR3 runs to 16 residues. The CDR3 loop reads CSVRDVRDRRNYGYTF. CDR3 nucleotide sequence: TGCAGCGTACGCGACGTCCGGGACAGGAGAAACTATGGCTACACCTTC.

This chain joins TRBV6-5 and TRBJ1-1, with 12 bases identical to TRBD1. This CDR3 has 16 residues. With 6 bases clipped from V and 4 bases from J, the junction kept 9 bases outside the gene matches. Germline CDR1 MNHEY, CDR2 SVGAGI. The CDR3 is CASRTGTGGGITEAFF. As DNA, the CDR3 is TGTGCCAGCAGAACGGGGACAGGGGGCGGAATCACTGAAGCTTTCTTT.

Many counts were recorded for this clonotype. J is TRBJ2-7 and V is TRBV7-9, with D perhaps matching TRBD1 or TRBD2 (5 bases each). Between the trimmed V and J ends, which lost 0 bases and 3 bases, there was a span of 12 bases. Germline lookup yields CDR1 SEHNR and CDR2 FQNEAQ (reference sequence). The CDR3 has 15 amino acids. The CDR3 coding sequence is TGTGCCAGCAGCTTAGCGGGGACCAAAAGCTACGAGCAGTACTTC. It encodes CASSLAGTKSYEQYF.

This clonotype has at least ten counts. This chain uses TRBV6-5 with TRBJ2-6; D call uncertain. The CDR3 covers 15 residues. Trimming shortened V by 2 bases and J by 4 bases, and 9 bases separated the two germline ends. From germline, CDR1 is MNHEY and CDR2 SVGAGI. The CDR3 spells CASSYSGEGANVLTF. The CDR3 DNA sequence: TGTGCCAGCAGTTACAGTGGCGAGGGGGCCAACGTCCTGACTTTC.

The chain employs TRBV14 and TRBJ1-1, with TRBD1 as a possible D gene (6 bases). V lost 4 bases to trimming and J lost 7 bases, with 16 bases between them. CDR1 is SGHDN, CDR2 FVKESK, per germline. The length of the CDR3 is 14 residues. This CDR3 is CASSLQQGTNEAFF. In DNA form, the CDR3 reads TGTGCCAGCAGCCTGCAACAGGGAACTAATGAAGCTTTCTTT.